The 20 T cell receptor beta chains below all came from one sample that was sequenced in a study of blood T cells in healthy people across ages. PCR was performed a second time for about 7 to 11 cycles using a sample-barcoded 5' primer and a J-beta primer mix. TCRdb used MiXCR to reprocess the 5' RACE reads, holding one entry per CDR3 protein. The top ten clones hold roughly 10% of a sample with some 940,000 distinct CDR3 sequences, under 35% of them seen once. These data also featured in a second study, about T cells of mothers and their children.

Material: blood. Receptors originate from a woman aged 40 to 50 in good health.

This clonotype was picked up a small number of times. In DNA form, the CDR3 reads TGTGCCAGCAATGGGGGGAGCAATCAGCCCCAGCATTTT. This sequence encodes CASNGGSNQPQHF. The chain links TRBV9 to TRBJ1-5; a possible D gene is TRBD1 (5 bases). The germline gives CDR1 SGDLS, CDR2 YYNGEE. CDR3 length: 13 residues. Trimming left V 6 bases short and J 1 base short, with 8 bases between.

CDR3 nucleotide sequence: TGCAGTGCTAGCGGAGCCTCAAGCGGGGGTGAGCAAGAGACCCAGTACTTC. Translation gives CSASGASSGGEQETQYF. V and J are TRBV20-1 and TRBJ2-5; 8 bases map to TRBD2. J lost 2 bases, V lost 3 bases, and 14 bases had no gene match. From germline, CDR1 is DFQATT and CDR2 SNEGSKA (reference sequence). The CDR3 sequence is 17 residues long.

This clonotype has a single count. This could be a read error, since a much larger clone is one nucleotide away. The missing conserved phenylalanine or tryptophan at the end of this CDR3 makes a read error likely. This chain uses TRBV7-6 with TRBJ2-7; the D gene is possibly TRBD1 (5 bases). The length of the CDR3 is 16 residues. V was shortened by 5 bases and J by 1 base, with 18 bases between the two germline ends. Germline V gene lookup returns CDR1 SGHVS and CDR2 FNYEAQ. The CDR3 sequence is CASSHPWGERSYEQYS. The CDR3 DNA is TGTGCCAGCAGCCACCCCTGGGGCGAGCGTTCCTACGAGCAGTACTCC.

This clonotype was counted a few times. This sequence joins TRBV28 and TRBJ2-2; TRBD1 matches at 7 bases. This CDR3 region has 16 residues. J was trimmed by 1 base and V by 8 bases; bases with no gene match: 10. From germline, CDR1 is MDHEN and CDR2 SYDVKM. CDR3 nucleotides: TGTGCCAGCCAATCCGTCTCAGGGGGGAACACCGGGGAGCTGTTTTTT. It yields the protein CASQSVSGGNTGELFF. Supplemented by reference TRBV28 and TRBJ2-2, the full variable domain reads DVKVTQSSRYLVKRTGEKVFLECVQDMDHENMFWYRQDPGLGLRLIYFSYDVKMKEKGDIPEGYSVSREKKERFSLILESASTNQTSMYLCASQSVSGGNTGELFFGEGSRLTVL.

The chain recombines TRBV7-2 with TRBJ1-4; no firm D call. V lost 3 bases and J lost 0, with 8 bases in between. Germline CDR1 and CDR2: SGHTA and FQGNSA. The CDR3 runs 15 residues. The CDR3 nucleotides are TGTGCCAGCAGCTTCGCGGGTACAACTAATGAAAAACTGTTTTTT. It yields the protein CASSFAGTTNEKLFF.

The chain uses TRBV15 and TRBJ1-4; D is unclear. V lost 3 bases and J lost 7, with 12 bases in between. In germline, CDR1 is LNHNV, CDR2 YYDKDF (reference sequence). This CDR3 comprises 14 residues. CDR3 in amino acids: CATSRDPGSEKLFF. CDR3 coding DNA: TGTGCCACCAGCAGGGACCCTGGAAGTGAAAAACTGTTTTTT.

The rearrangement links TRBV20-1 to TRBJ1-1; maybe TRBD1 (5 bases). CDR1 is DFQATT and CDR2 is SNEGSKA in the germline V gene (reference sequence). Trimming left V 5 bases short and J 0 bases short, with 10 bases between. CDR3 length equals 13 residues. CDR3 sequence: CSAGALLNTEAFF. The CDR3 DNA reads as TGCAGTGCTGGGGCACTGTTGAACACTGAAGCTTTCTTT.

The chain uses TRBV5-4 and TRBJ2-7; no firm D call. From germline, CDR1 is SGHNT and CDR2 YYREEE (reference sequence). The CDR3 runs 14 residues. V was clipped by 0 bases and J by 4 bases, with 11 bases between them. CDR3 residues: CASSLAETKYEQYF. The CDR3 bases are TGTGCCAGCAGCTTGGCCGAGACCAAATACGAGCAGTACTTC.

CDR3 bases: TGTGCCAGCAGCTCCCGTGGTAGCGGGGCCTTCAATGAGCAGTTCTTC. Its protein is CASSSRGSGAFNEQFF. The V call is TRBV7-6, the J call TRBJ2-1, with TRBD2 matching 8 bases. V lost 4 bases and J lost 6; bases outside the gene matches: 11. This CDR3 region has 16 residues. CDR1 is SGHVS and CDR2 is FNYEAQ in the germline V gene.

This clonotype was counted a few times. CDR3 DNA sequence: TGTGCCAGCAGGACAACGGACAGGGGAGTGGGTACGCAGTATTTT. Protein product: CASRTTDRGVGTQYF. V usage is TRBV6-5 and J usage is TRBJ2-3; 9 bases are shared with TRBD1. The CDR3 is made up of 15 amino acids. Germline CDR1 is MNHEY and CDR2 is SVGAGI. V trimming: 6 bases; J trimming: 8 bases; junction bases outside the gene matches: 12.

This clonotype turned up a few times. Written as DNA, the CDR3 is TGTGCCAGCAGCCAAAACGCGGGGACCAATACCGGGGAGCTGTTTTTT. This codes for CASSQNAGTNTGELFF. The chain is built from TRBV3-1 and TRBJ2-2; possible D gene TRBD2, 6 bases. CDR1 is LGHDT, CDR2 YNNKEL, per germline (reference sequence). V was shortened by 2 bases and J by 5 bases, with 15 bases between the two germline ends. This CDR3 contains 16 residues.

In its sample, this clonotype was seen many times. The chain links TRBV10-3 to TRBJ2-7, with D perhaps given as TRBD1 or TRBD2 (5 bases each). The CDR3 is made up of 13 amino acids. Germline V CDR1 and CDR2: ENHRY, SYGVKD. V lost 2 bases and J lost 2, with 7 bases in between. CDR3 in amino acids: CAISEGTPYEQYF. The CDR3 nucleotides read TGTGCCATCAGTGAGGGGACCCCCTACGAGCAGTACTTC.

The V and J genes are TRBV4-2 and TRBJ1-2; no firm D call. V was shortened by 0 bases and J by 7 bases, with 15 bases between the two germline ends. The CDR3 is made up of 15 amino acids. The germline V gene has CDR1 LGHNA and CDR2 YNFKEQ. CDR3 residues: CASSQEAEIVSGYTF. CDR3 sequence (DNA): TGTGCCAGCAGCCAAGAGGCAGAGATTGTGAGTGGCTACACCTTC.

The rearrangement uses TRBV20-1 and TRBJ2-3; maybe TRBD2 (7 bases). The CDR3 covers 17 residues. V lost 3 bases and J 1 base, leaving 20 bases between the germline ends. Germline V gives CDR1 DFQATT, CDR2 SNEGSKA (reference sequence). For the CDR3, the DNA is TGCAGTGCTAGTAGTAACAGGGAGGGTTTCGGCACAGATACGCAGTATTTT. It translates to CSASSNREGFGTDTQYF.

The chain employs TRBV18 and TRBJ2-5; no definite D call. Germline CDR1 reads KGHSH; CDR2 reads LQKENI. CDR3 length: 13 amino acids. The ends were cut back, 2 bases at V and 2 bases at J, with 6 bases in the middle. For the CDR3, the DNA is TGTGCCAGCTCACCAGAGGTACAAGAGACCCAGTACTTC. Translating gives CASSPEVQETQYF.

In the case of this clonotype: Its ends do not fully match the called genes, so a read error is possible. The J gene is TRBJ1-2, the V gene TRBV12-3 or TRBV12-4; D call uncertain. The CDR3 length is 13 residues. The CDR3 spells CAGRRAANYGYTF. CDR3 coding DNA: TGTGCCGGCAGGCGGGCGGCTAACTATGGCTACACCTTC.

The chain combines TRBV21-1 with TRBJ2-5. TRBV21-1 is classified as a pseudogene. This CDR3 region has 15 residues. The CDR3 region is CASSKEPRPNNEQYF. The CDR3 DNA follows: TGTGCCAGCAGCAAAGAGCCACGGCCAAACAATGAGCAGTACTTC.

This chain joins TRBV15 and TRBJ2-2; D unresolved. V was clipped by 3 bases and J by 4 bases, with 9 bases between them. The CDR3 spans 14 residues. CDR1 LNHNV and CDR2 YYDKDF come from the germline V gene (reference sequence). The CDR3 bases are TGTGCCACCAGCAGGGGCAAGGGCACCGGGGAGCTGTTTTTT. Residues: CATSRGKGTGELFF. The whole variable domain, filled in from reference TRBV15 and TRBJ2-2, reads DAMVIQNPRYQVTQFGKPVTLSCSQTLNHNVMYWYQQKSSQAPKLLFHYYDKDFNNEADTPDNFQSRRPNTSFCFLDIRSPGLGDTAMYLCATSRGKGTGELFFGEGSRLTVL.

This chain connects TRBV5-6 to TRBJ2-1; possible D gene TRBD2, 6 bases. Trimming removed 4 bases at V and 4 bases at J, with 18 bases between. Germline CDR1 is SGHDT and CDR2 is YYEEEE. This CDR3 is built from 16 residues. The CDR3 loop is CASSPQPRGSYNEQFF. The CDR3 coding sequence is TGTGCCAGCAGCCCGCAACCGCGGGGCTCTTACAATGAGCAGTTCTTC.

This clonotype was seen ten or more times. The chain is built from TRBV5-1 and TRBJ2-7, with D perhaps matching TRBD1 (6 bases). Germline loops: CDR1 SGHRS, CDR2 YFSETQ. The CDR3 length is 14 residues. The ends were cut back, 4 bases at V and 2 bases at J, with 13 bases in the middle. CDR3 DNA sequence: TGCGCCAGCAGCCTAGAACAGGGAACCTACGAGCAGTACTTC. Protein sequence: CASSLEQGTYEQYF.